This TCR beta chain was recovered during a study of shared clonotypes between healthy human individuals. Study findings and constraints: Between several donors, naive CD4 clonotypes were shared at a level of about 5%. Generation probabilities were higher for clonotypes shared across all four sorted-subset donors than for unshared ones.

Worth noting for this clone: Its specificity is not known.

Sequencing used immunoSEQ multiplex PCR; TCRdb keeps in-frame clones, though not all of them. Here the sample spans some 2 million clones, roughly 94% being singletons. This CDR3 comprises 15 residues. The V gene's germline CDR1 is MNHEY and CDR2 SVGAGI. V lost 6 bases and J 9 bases, leaving 23 bases between the germline ends. The chain joins TRBV6-5 to TRBJ1-2; tentative D call: TRBD1 (5 bases). The TCR comes from a young man in good health. The sample was naive CD4+ T cells sorted from blood. The subset was: CD45RA+ positively selected. The CDR3 is CASSPGTALGTSYTF. As DNA, the CDR3 is TGTGCCAGCAGCCCCGGGACCGCCTTAGGAACGAGCTACACCTTC.